A selection of T cell receptor beta chains follows, all from one sample in a study of monozygotic twins with cystic fibrosis. TCRdb's copy holds only in-frame clones and misses some; the assay was immunoSEQ multiplex PCR. The sample lists approximately 33,000 clones, approximately 87% occurring once. Sequenced sample: blood. The receptors were gathered from a girl aged 2 to 10 with cystic fibrosis. CDR3s leave out the opening cysteine and the closing phenylalanine or tryptophan.

v_call,j_call,cdr3_aa
TRBV4-2,TRBJ2-7,ASSQFGQGLYEQY
TRBV6-1,TRBJ1-6,ASSEGVNSPLH
TRBV9,TRBJ1-2,ASSVGTGDRARKYGYT
TRBV7-9,TRBJ1-2,ASSLETETNGYT
TRBV6-5,TRBJ1-1,ASSYRVEGEAF
TRBV15,TRBJ1-4,ATNNPGQPNEKLF
TRBV29-1,TRBJ1-3,SVVVGGNTIY
TRBV9,TRBJ2-7,ASSPRTDDYEQY
TRBV6-5,TRBJ1-4,ASGRDLNEKLF
TRBV21-1,TRBJ1-5,ASSQKNWTGNQPQH
TRBV30,TRBJ1-5,AWSDPNLGSNQPQH
TRBV27,TRBJ1-2,ASSFDRYYGYT
TRBV25-1,TRBJ1-4,ASSALGGSHEKLF
TRBV18,TRBJ1-1,ASSDQNTEAF
TRBV7-3,TRBJ2-3,ASSSGLAGDADTQY
TRBV9,TRBJ1-3,ASSPSGTTGNTIY
TRBV6-5,TRBJ2-1,ASSYSRGWVNEQF